The clone carrying this T cell receptor beta chain has just a few counts. This record belongs to a study of blood T cell repertoires in COVID-19. Study summary: Material from acute and convalescent COVID-19 was sourced from the United States, Italy and Spain. The cDNA or gDNA used as material had been derived from T cells, B-cell-depleted T cells, or PBMCs.

Per the original methods: Amplification of reference gene primers provided the estimated nucleated cell counts. The method was immunoSEQ multiplex PCR; TCRdb's version includes in-frame clones alone and lacks a portion of them. V, J and clone size derive from that table, while D and trimming were established from the DNA sequence. The sample yields fewer than 50,000 clones, over 65% seen once. V was cut by 3 bases and J by 5 bases, with 11 bases left in between. The germline gives CDR1 SNHLY, CDR2 FYNNEI. CDR3 length: 14 residues. The clonotype was recovered from a man at least 80 years old with acute or convalescent COVID-19. Sequencing was performed on peripheral blood. The chain uses TRBV2 and TRBJ1-5; perhaps TRBD1 as D (5 bases). The CDR3 is CASSDREEDQPQHF. In nucleotides, the CDR3 is TGTGCCAGCAGTGACAGGGAGGAAGATCAGCCCCAGCATTTT. The full variable domain, rest sourced from reference TRBV2 and TRBJ1-5, is EPEVTQTPSHQVTQMGQEVILRCVPISNHLYFYWYRQILGQKVEFLVSFYNNEISEKSEIFDDQFSVERPDGSNFTLKIRSTKLEDSAMYFCASSDREEDQPQHFGDGTRLSIL.